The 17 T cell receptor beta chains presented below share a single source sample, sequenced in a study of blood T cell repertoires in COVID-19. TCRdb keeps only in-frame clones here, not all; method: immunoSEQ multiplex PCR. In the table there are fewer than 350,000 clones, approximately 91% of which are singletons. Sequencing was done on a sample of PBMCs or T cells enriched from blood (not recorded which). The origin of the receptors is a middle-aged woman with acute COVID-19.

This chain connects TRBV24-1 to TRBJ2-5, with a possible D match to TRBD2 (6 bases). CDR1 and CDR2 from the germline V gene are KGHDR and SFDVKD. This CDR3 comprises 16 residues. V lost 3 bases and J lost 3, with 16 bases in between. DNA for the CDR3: TGTGCCACCAGTGATGGTCAGGGAGGCATGAAAGAGACCCAGTACTTC. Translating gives CATSDGQGGMKETQYF.

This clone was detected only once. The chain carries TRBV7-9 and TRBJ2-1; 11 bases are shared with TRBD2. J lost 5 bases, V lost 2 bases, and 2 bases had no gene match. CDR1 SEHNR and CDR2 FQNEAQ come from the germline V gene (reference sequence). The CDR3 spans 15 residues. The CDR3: CASSLRGLADNEQFF. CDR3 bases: TGTGCCAGCAGCTTAAGGGGACTAGCGGACAATGAGCAGTTCTTC.

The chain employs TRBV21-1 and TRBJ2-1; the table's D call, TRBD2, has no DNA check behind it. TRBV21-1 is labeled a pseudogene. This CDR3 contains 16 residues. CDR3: CASSKASLSAHNEQFF. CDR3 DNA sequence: TGTGCCAGCAGCAAAGCCTCTTTGAGCGCCCACAATGAGCAGTTCTTC.

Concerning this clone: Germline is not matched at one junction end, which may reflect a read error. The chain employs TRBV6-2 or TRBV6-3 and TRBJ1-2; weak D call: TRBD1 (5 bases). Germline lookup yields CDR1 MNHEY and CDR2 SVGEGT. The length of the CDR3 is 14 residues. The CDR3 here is CASSYSQGTYGYIF. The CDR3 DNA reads TGTGCCAGCAGTTATAGCCAGGGAACATATGGCTACATCTTC.

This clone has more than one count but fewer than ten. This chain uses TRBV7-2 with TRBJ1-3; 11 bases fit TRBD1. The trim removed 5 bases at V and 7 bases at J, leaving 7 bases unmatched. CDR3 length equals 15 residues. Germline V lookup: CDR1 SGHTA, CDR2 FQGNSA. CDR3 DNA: TGTGCCAGCAGCCTATCCGGGACAGGGGGTAACACCATATATTTT. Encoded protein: CASSLSGTGGNTIYF. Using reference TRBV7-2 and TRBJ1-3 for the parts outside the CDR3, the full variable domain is GAGVSQSPSNKVTEKGKDVELRCDPISGHTALYWYRQSLGQGLEFLIYFQGNSAPDKSGLPSDRFSAERTGGSVSTLTIQRTQQEDSAVYLCASSLSGTGGNTIYFGEGSWLTVV.

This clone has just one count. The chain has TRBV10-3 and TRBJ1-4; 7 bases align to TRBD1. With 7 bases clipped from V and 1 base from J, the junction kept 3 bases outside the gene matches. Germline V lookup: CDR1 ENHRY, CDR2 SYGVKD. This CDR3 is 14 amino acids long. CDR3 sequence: CAIKGTETNEKLFF. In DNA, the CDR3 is TGTGCCATCAAAGGGACAGAAACTAATGAAAAACTGTTTTTT.

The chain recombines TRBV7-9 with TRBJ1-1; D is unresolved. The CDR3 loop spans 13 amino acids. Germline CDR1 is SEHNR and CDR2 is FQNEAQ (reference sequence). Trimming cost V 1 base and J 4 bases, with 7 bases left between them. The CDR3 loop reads CASSLGGITEAFF. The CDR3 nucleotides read TGTGCCAGCAGCTTAGGAGGGATCACTGAAGCTTTCTTT.

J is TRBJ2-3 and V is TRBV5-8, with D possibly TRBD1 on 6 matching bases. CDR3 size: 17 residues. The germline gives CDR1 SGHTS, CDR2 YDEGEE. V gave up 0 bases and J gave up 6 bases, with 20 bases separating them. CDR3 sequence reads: CASSLALASGVWDTQYF. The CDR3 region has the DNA TGTGCCAGCAGCTTGGCCTTAGCGTCAGGGGTTTGGGATACGCAGTATTTT.

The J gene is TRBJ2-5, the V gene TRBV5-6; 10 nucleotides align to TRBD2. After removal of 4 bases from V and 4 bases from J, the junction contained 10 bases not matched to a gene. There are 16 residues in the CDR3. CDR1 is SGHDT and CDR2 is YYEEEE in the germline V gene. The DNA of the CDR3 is TGTGCCAGCAGCCGTGGGGCTAGCGGGGGTGCAGAGACCCAGTACTTC. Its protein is CASSRGASGGAETQYF.

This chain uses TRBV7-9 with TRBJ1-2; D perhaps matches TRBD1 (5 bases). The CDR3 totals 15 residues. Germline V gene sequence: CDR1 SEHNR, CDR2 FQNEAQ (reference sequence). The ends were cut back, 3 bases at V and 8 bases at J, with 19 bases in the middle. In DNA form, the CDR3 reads TGTGCCAGCAGCTTCCCCCTCGGGGGGTTGAAGGGCTACACCTTC. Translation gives CASSFPLGGLKGYTF.

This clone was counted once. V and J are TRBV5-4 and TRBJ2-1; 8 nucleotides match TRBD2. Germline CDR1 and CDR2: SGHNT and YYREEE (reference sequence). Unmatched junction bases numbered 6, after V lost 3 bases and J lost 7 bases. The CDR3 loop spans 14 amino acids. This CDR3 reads CASSSGTSRNEQFF. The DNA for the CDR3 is TGTGCCAGCAGCTCTGGGACTAGTCGGAATGAGCAGTTCTTC.

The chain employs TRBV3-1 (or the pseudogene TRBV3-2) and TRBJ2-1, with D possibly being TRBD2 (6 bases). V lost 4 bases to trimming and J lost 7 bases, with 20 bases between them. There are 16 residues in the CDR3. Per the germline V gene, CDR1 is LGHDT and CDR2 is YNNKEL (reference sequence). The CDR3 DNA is TGTGCCAGCAGCCCGCCCGGCGGGGTTTTAGTTAATGAGCAGTTCTTC. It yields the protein CASSPPGGVLVNEQFF.

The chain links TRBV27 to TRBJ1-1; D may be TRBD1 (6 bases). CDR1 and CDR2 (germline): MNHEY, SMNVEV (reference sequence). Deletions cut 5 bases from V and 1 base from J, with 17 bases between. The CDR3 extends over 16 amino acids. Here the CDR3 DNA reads TGTGCCAGCAGTCCAAGGAATGACAGGAGGAACACTGAAGCTTTCTTT. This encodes CASSPRNDRRNTEAFF.

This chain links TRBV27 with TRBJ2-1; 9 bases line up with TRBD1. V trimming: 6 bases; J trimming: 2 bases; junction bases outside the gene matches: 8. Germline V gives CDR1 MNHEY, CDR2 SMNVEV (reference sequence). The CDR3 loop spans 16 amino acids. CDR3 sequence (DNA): TGTGCCAGCAGGGTCCGACAGGGGGGCCCCTACAATGAGCAGTTCTTC. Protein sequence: CASRVRQGGPYNEQFF.

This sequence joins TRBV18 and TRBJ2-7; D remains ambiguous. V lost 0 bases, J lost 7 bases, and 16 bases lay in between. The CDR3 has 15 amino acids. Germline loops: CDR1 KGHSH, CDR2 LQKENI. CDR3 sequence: CASSPPTTTLREQYF. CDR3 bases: TGTGCCAGCTCACCACCCACTACGACCTTACGGGAGCAGTACTTC. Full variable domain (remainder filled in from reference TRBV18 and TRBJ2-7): NAGVMQNPRHLVRRRGQEARLRCSPMKGHSHVYWYRQLPEEGLKFMVYLQKENIIDESGMPKERFSAEFPKEGPSILRIQQVVRGDSAAYFCASSPPTTTLREQYFGPGTRLTVT.

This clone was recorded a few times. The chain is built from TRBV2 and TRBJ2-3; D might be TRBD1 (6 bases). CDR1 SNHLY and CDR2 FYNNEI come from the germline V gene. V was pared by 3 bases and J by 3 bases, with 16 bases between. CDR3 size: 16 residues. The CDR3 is CASSDGLWGRTDTQYF. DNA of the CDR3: TGTGCCAGCAGTGACGGGTTGTGGGGGCGAACAGATACGCAGTATTTT.

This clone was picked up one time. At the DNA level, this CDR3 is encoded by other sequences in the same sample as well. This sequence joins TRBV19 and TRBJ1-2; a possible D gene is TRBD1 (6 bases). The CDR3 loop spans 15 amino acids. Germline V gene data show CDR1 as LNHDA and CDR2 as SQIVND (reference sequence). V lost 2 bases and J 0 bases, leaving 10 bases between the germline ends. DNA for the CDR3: TGTGCCAGTAGTATATGGCAGGGGACTAACTATGGCTACACCTTC. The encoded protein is CASSIWQGTNYGYTF. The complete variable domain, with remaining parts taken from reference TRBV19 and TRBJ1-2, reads DGGITQSPKYLFRKEGQNVTLSCEQNLNHDAMYWYRQDPGQGLRLIYYSQIVNDFQKGDIAEGYSVSREKKESFPLTVTSAQKNPTAFYLCASSIWQGTNYGYTFGSGTRLTVV.